These 25 T cell receptor beta chains were sequenced from one sample in a study of blood T cell repertoires in COVID-19. The protocol was immunoSEQ multiplex PCR, while the TCRdb copy is restricted to in-frame clones and leaves out a portion. The table lists some 180,000 clones, 84% of them singletons. Sequencing input: peripheral blood. The receptor set was obtained from a woman of 80 years or more with COVID-19, enrolled during active disease.

This chain joins TRBV5-5 and TRBJ1-2; D not certain. V gave up 0 bases and J gave up 0 bases, with 12 bases separating them. Germline-derived CDR1 and CDR2 are SGHKS and YYEKEE (reference sequence). This CDR3 region has 16 residues. CDR3 protein: CASSLVGRNPNYGYTF. In DNA, the CDR3 is TGTGCCAGCAGCTTGGTCGGCAGGAACCCTAACTATGGCTACACCTTC.

This chain uses TRBV27 with TRBJ2-7; D might be TRBD1 (5 bases). Germline V lookup: CDR1 MNHEY, CDR2 SMNVEV (reference sequence). The CDR3 consists of 15 residues. V was trimmed by 2 bases and J by 1 base, leaving 12 bases between them. CDR3 residues: CASSLQTASSYEQYF. The CDR3 DNA reads as TGTGCCAGCAGTTTACAGACAGCCTCTTCCTACGAGCAGTACTTC.

This rearrangement joins TRBV27 to TRBJ2-1, with 14 bases fitting TRBD2. Losses at the gene ends were 5 bases for V and 7 bases for J; bases not matched to a gene: 7. CDR3 size: 16 residues. The V gene's germline CDR1 is MNHEY and CDR2 SMNVEV (reference sequence). CDR3 residues: CASSIRLAGGYNEQFF. The CDR3 nucleotides read TGTGCCAGCAGTATCCGACTAGCGGGAGGGTATAATGAGCAGTTCTTC.

The rearrangement joins TRBV7-9 to TRBJ1-3; D call uncertain. The CDR3 is 16 amino acids. V dropped 1 base and J dropped 0 bases, with 10 bases sitting between them. Germline V lookup: CDR1 SEHNR, CDR2 FQNEAQ (reference sequence). CDR3 in amino acids: CASSLEAGLSGNTIYF. Here the CDR3 DNA reads TGTGCCAGCAGCTTAGAGGCGGGCCTCTCTGGAAACACCATATATTTT.

V gene TRBV2 combines with J gene TRBJ2-3, with a weak D call TRBD1 (5 bases). This CDR3 contains 14 residues. V shed 6 bases and J shed 6 bases, with 16 bases lying between them. Germline CDR1 and CDR2: SNHLY and FYNNEI. The CDR3 DNA reads TGTGCCAGCAGCCTCGACAGATTTGGCGATACGCAGTATTTT. This gives the protein CASSLDRFGDTQYF. The full variable domain, in which reference TRBV2 and TRBJ2-3 provide the parts outside the CDR3, is EPEVTQTPSHQVTQMGQEVILRCVPISNHLYFYWYRQILGQKVEFLVSFYNNEISEKSEIFDDQFSVERPDGSNFTLKIRSTKLEDSAMYFCASSLDRFGDTQYFGPGTRLTVL.

DNA for the CDR3: TGCGCCAGCAGCCAGGTGCGAGAGACCCAGTACTTC. It translates to CASSQVRETQYF. The chain uses TRBV5-1 and TRBJ2-5; D ambiguous. CDR3 length equals 12 residues. The germline CDR1 and CDR2 sequences are SGHRS and YFSETQ. V was shortened by 4 bases and J by 4 bases, with 8 bases between the two germline ends.

The chain recombines TRBV7-8 with TRBJ2-7, with D possibly TRBD2 on 5 matching bases. There are 14 residues in the CDR3. The ends were cut back, 5 bases at V and 0 bases at J, with 11 bases in the middle. The germline V gene encodes CDR1 SGHVS and CDR2 FQNEAQ. The CDR3 spells CASSPRTHSYEQYF. CDR3 nucleotide sequence: TGTGCCAGCAGCCCCAGGACTCACTCCTACGAGCAGTACTTC. The entire variable domain, with the rest obtained from reference TRBV7-8 and TRBJ2-7, is as follows: GAGVSQSPRYKVAKRGQDVALRCDPISGHVSLFWYQQALGQGPEFLTYFQNEAQLDKSGLPSDRFFAERPEGSVSTLKIQRTQQEDSAVYLCASSPRTHSYEQYFGPGTRLTVT.

The CDR3 bases are TGTGCCAGCAGCTGGACAGGGGGGAGCTCCTATAATTCACCCCTCCACTTT. Its protein is CASSWTGGSSYNSPLHF. This chain joins TRBV6-2 or TRBV6-3 and TRBJ1-6; 10 bases are a match to TRBD1. This CDR3 region has 17 residues. Germline trimming cut 6 bases from V and 0 bases from J; bases unmatched to any gene: 5. Germline V gene lookup returns CDR1 MNHEY and CDR2 SVGEGT.

The genes are TRBV27 and TRBJ2-3; 7 nucleotides agree with TRBD2. There are 16 residues in the CDR3. CDR1 is MNHEY, CDR2 SMNVEV, per germline (reference sequence). With V trimmed by 5 bases and J by 2 bases, 10 bases remained unmatched. The CDR3: CASSLVREATTDTQYF. The CDR3 nucleotides are TGTGCCAGCAGTCTAGTACGGGAGGCTACCACAGATACGCAGTATTTT.

The genes are TRBV7-6 and TRBJ1-4; 12 positions match TRBD1. CDR1 SGHVS and CDR2 FNYEAQ come from the germline V gene. V dropped 5 bases and J dropped 6; count of bases not matched to a gene: 7. The CDR3 runs 16 residues. CDR3 sequence: CASSLGTGGRYEKLFF. As DNA, the CDR3 is TGTGCCAGCAGCCTAGGGACAGGGGGCCGATATGAAAAACTGTTTTTT.

This clone was seen a handful of times. The genes are TRBV9 and TRBJ2-3, with TRBD2 matching 13 bases. The CDR3 has 15 amino acids. Germline V gene lookup returns CDR1 SGDLS and CDR2 YYNGEE. Trimming cost V 2 bases and J 4 bases; bases outside gene matches: 1. The CDR3 DNA reads TGTGCCAGCAGCGTCGGGACTAGCGGGGCAGATACGCAGTATTTT. This translates into CASSVGTSGADTQYF.

This clone was seen only once. This chain links TRBV28 with TRBJ1-1; no clear D. V was trimmed by 0 bases and J by 7 bases, leaving 6 bases between them. The CDR3 contains 12 residues. CDR1 is MDHEN and CDR2 is SYDVKM in the germline V gene. The CDR3, as DNA: TGTGCCAGCAGTTTATGGACAAGTGAAGCTTTCTTT. It yields the protein CASSLWTSEAFF.

The chain combines TRBV9 with TRBJ2-1; a weak D match, TRBD2 (6 bases). This CDR3 spans 14 amino acids. Looked up from germline, CDR1 is SGDLS and CDR2 is YYNGEE. Trimming took 5 bases from V and 6 from J, leaving 15 bases between them. The chain's CDR3 is CASSRGLFSNEQFF. CDR3 in DNA: TGTGCCAGCAGTCGGGGACTCTTCTCCAATGAGCAGTTCTTC.

The V and J genes are TRBV11-2 and TRBJ2-1; 8 bases agree with TRBD2. Losses at the gene ends were 4 bases for V and 2 bases for J; bases not matched to a gene: 4. Germline V gives CDR1 SGHAT, CDR2 FQNNGV. This CDR3 contains 15 residues. The DNA for the CDR3 is TGTGCCAGCAGCTACACTAGCGGTACCTACAATGAGCAGTTCTTC. This gives the protein CASSYTSGTYNEQFF.

The genes are TRBV19 and TRBJ2-1; 9 nucleotides line up with TRBD2. Trimming removed 4 bases from V and 8 bases from J; junction bases left unmatched: 15. Germline CDR1 reads LNHDA; CDR2 reads SQIVND (reference sequence). CDR3 length equals 17 residues. In nucleotides, the CDR3 is TGTGCCAGTAGTACCCCGCCCGGGAGGCGGGGGGGCTATGAGCAGTTCTTC. This codes for CASSTPPGRRGGYEQFF.

The chain has TRBV3-1 (or the pseudogene TRBV3-2) and TRBJ2-3; 7 nucleotides line up with TRBD2. Trimming removed 4 bases from V and 0 bases from J; junction bases left unmatched: 13. This CDR3 comprises 18 residues. Germline V lookup: CDR1 LGHDT, CDR2 YNNKEL (reference sequence). CDR3 sequence: CASSPTVGLGASTDTQYF. CDR3 nucleotides: TGTGCCAGCAGCCCCACTGTCGGACTAGGAGCTAGCACAGATACGCAGTATTTT.

V is TRBV7-3 and J is TRBJ1-1; D gene uncertain. Germline V CDR1 and CDR2: SGHTA, FQGTGA. This CDR3 is built from 15 residues. V was trimmed by 5 bases and J by 4 bases, leaving 17 bases between them. The CDR3 sequence is CASSPLGGRVTEAFF. CDR3 nucleotide sequence: TGTGCCAGCAGCCCCCTTGGAGGGAGGGTCACTGAAGCTTTCTTT.

This clone has a single count. CDR3 sequence: CASSPGLSSYEQYF. CDR3 DNA: TGTGCCAGCTCGCCGGGACTCAGCTCCTACGAGCAGTACTTC. This rearrangement joins TRBV7-2 to TRBJ2-7; D may be TRBD2 (6 bases). Per the germline V gene, CDR1 is SGHTA and CDR2 is FQGNSA. V gave up 8 bases and J gave up 0 bases, with 14 bases separating them. This CDR3 is built from 14 residues. Full variable domain (outside the CDR3, taken from reference TRBV7-2 and TRBJ2-7): GAGVSQSPSNKVTEKGKDVELRCDPISGHTALYWYRQSLGQGLEFLIYFQGNSAPDKSGLPSDRFSAERTGGSVSTLTIQRTQQEDSAVYLCASSPGLSSYEQYFGPGTRLTVT.

The chain is built from TRBV7-3 and TRBJ2-3, with 11 bases identical to TRBD2. There are 16 residues in the CDR3. V gave up 5 bases and J gave up 2 bases; unmatched junction bases: 6. Looked up from germline, CDR1 is SGHTA and CDR2 is FQGTGA. CDR3 protein: CASSPTGLADTDTQYF. DNA of the CDR3: TGTGCCAGCAGCCCCACGGGACTAGCGGACACAGATACGCAGTATTTT. Variable domain in full (rest from reference TRBV7-3 and TRBJ2-3): GAGVSQTPSNKVTEKGKYVELRCDPISGHTALYWYRQSLGQGPEFLIYFQGTGAADDSGLPNDRFFAVRPEGSVSTLKIQRTERGDSAVYLCASSPTGLADTDTQYFGPGTRLTVL.

The V gene is TRBV4-1, the J gene TRBJ2-1, with 9 bases matching TRBD2. The CDR3 totals 15 residues. J lost 7 bases, V lost 1 base, and 5 bases had no gene match. Looked up from germline, CDR1 is MGHRA and CDR2 is YSYEKL. The CDR3 nucleotides are TGCGCCAGCAGCCAAGTAGCGGGAGTGGGGAATGAGCAGTTCTTC. Amino acids: CASSQVAGVGNEQFF.

The genes are TRBV5-1 and TRBJ1-1; no firm D call. Germline-derived CDR1 and CDR2 are SGHRS and YFSETQ. The CDR3 has 14 amino acids. Trimming left V 4 bases short and J 6 bases short, with 16 bases between. The DNA of the CDR3 is TGCGCCAGCAGCCAGAAAGTTGGGCCCTCTGAAGCTTTCTTT. Amino acids: CASSQKVGPSEAFF.

The chain is built from TRBV4-1 and TRBJ2-7; 10 bases match TRBD2. The germline V gene has CDR1 MGHRA and CDR2 YSYEKL. The CDR3 consists of 18 residues. J gave up 4 bases and V 0 bases, and 12 bases lay outside the gene matches. The CDR3 DNA sequence: TGCGCCAGCAGCCAAGAATCGAGCGGGAGGGCACAACGGTACGAGCAGTACTTC. Translation: CASSQESSGRAQRYEQYF.

The rearrangement links TRBV6-2 or TRBV6-3 to TRBJ1-5, with D possibly being TRBD1 (6 bases). Germline lookup yields CDR1 MNHEY and CDR2 SVGEGT. The CDR3 length is 14 residues. V was pared by 4 bases and J by 0 bases, with 7 bases between. CDR3 sequence reads: CASSWTDSNQPQHF. The CDR3 DNA sequence: TGTGCCAGCAGTTGGACAGATAGCAATCAGCCCCAGCATTTT.

The genes are TRBV6-5 and TRBJ2-3; 10 bases agree with TRBD2. After removal of 2 bases from V and 5 bases from J, the junction contained 7 bases not matched to a gene. The V gene's germline CDR1 is MNHEY and CDR2 SVGAGI. The CDR3 is 16 amino acids. The CDR3 DNA reads as TGTGCCAGCAGTTACGGATCTAGCGGGAGTATAGATACGCAGTATTTT. The encoded protein is CASSYGSSGSIDTQYF.

The chain is built from TRBV25-1 and TRBJ1-4; perhaps TRBD1 as D (5 bases). The CDR3 has 18 residues. The germline V gene encodes CDR1 MGHDK and CDR2 SYGVNS. V was pared by 2 bases and J by 8 bases, with 24 bases between. The CDR3 DNA follows: TGTGCCAGCAGTGAAGGGGAGGTGAAAGGGATGAGGGACGAAAAACTGTTTTTT. Protein: CASSEGEVKGMRDEKLFF.